This TCR beta chain was recovered during a study of siplizumab effects on memory and regulatory T cells. Study-wide findings and caveats: Among alloreactive clones, only a minor fraction mapped to unstimulated subsets.

Germline CDR1 SGHAT, CDR2 FQNNGV. The V and J ends lost 0 bases and 4 bases respectively, with 16 bases between them. The CDR3 contains 16 residues. The table came from immunoSEQ multiplex PCR; TCRdb's copy has only in-frame clones and leaves some out. The sample includes 90,000 to 110,000 clones, about 90% of them seen just once. With regard to this clone: Its antigen is as yet unknown.

This chain joins TRBV11-2 and TRBJ2-7; tentative D call: TRBD1 (7 bases). Sequencing was carried out using Tregs sorted from blood. The clonotype comes from a human donor in good health. The CDR3 is CASSLDGGQGVYEQYF. DNA of the CDR3: TGTGCCAGCAGCTTAGATGGGGGGCAGGGGGTTTACGAGCAGTACTTC.